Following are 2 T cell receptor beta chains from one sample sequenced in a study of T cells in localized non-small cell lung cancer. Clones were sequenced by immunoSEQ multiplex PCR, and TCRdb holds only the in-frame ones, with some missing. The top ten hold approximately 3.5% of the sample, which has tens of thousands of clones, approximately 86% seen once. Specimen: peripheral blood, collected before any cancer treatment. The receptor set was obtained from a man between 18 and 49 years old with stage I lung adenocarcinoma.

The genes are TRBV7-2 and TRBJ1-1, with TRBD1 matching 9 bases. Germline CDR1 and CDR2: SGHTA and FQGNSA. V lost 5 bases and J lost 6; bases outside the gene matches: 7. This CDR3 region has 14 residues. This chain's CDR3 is CASSPPGQGAEAFF. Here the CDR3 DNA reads TGTGCCAGCAGCCCGCCGGGACAGGGCGCTGAAGCTTTCTTT.

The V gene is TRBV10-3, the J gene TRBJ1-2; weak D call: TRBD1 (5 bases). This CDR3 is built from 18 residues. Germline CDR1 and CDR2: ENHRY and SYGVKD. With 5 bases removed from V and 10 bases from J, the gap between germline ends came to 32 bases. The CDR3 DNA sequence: TGTGCCATCAGTCAGCCGCCCGGACTGGGTACGGGGGATGATGCCTACACCTTC. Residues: CAISQPPGLGTGDDAYTF.